Each of the 9 T cell receptor beta chains below was sequenced from the same sample in a study of blood T cell repertoires in COVID-19. Assay: immunoSEQ multiplex PCR; the TCRdb copy retains only in-frame clones and omits some. The table includes 60,000 to 100,000 clones, around 90% detected once. Sequenced input: peripheral blood. The receptor source for this set is a middle-aged man with active COVID-19.

The gene calls are TRBV2 and TRBJ1-4; TRBD1 might be the D (5 bases). The CDR3 is 15 amino acids. Germline V gene lookup returns CDR1 SNHLY and CDR2 FYNNEI. V dropped 0 bases and J dropped 12 bases, with 17 bases sitting between them. The CDR3, as DNA: TGTGCCAGCAGTGAAGCGCAAGGGCAGGGTGGAGAACTGTTTTTT. As protein: CASSEAQGQGGELFF.

This clone has a handful of counts. V and J are TRBV7-9 and TRBJ1-3, with TRBD1 as a possible D gene (6 bases). This CDR3 comprises 15 residues. V was clipped by 4 bases and J by 0 bases, with 10 bases between them. CDR1 SEHNR and CDR2 FQNEAQ come from the germline V gene (reference sequence). CDR3 nucleotide sequence: TGTGCCAGCAGCTCCGGACAGATCTCTGGAAACACCATATATTTT. Translated, it gives CASSSGQISGNTIYF.

This clone appeared once. The V call is TRBV14, the J call TRBJ2-1; 9 nucleotides agree with TRBD2. The CDR3 is 13 residues long. J gave up 9 bases and V 1 base, and 1 base lay outside the gene matches. The germline gives CDR1 SGHDN, CDR2 FVKESK. CDR3 DNA sequence: TGTGCCAGCAGCCAAGTGCGGGAGGGTGAGCAGTTCTTC. This gives the protein CASSQVREGEQFF.

J is TRBJ1-2 and V is TRBV6-6; TRBD1 matches at 7 bases. The junction had 4 bases not matched to a gene; V was cut back by 6 bases and J by 6 bases. Germline V gives CDR1 MNHNY, CDR2 SVGAGI (reference sequence). The CDR3 length is 12 residues. The CDR3 loop reads CASRDRWDGYTF. In nucleotides, the CDR3 is TGTGCCAGCAGGGACAGGTGGGATGGCTACACCTTC.

The V gene is TRBV28, the J gene TRBJ1-5; 7 bases map to TRBD1. This CDR3 is 17 amino acids long. With 5 bases clipped from V and 0 bases from J, the junction kept 10 bases outside the gene matches. Germline values: CDR1 MDHEN, CDR2 SYDVKM. CDR3 sequence reads: CASSTWDSIYSNQPQHF. The CDR3 nucleotides are TGTGCCAGCAGTACCTGGGACAGTATTTATAGCAATCAGCCCCAGCATTTT.

The V and J genes are TRBV11-3 and TRBJ1-1; D gene unclear. Trimming pared 6 bases from V and 0 bases from J, leaving 11 bases between. The CDR3 contains 14 residues. Germline assignment: CDR1 SGHNT and CDR2 YENEEA. The CDR3 coding sequence is TGTGCCAGCAGTTTCACAGTCTTGAACACTGAAGCTTTCTTT. Protein product: CASSFTVLNTEAFF.

The chain recombines TRBV18 with TRBJ2-1; 13 bases are shared with TRBD2. Germline V lookup: CDR1 KGHSH, CDR2 LQKENI. Trimming took 3 bases from V and 8 from J; bases not matched to a gene: 4. The CDR3 has 15 residues. The CDR3 region has the DNA TGTGCCAGCTCACCTAGGACTAGCGGGAGTTATGAGCAGTTCTTC. This gives the protein CASSPRTSGSYEQFF.

J is TRBJ1-5 and V is TRBV15, with D uncertain. This CDR3 is 15 amino acids long. Trimming cost V 0 bases and J 7 bases, with 13 bases left between them. The V gene's germline CDR1 is LNHNV and CDR2 YYDKDF (reference sequence). CDR3 DNA: TGTGCCACCAGCAGAGATAATGGGAGATGGCAGCCCCAGCATTTT. This translates into CATSRDNGRWQPQHF.

The chain has TRBV2 and TRBJ2-3, with 9 bases that match TRBD2. The germline CDR1 and CDR2 sequences are SNHLY and FYNNEI. This CDR3 is built from 14 residues. V gave up 7 bases and J gave up 3 bases; unmatched junction bases: 5. The CDR3 DNA is TGTGCCAGCAACTTAGCGGGAGTAACAGATACGCAGTATTTT. It yields the protein CASNLAGVTDTQYF.